These T cell receptor beta chains were read from a single sample in a study of T-cell reconstitution after alpha-beta-depleted transplantation in children. TCRdb ran MiXCR on the PCR reads and lists one entry per CDR3 protein. Here the sample spans 200,000 to 300,000 distinct CDR3 sequences, about 25% being singletons. The source was PBMCs, collected before TCRalphabeta/CD19-depleted stem cell transplant. All receptors derive from a girl aged 2 to 9 with Fanconi anemia, due to receive a stem cell transplant. The CDR3 runs from the conserved cysteine through the conserved F or W. D genes are given only for firm matches. Some rows have no size entry. The others give once, few or many, or a class for an expanded clone.

abundance: .
d_gene: TRBD2
v_gene: TRBV7-2
j_gene: TRBJ2-1
CDR3aa: CASSPSGSTYEQFF
CDR3nt: TGTGCCAGCAGCCCGAGCGGGAGTACATATGAGCAGTTCTTC

abundance: .
d_gene: TRBD2
v_gene: TRBV7-2
j_gene: TRBJ2-7
CDR3aa: CASSPASGRAYEQYF
CDR3nt: TGTGCCAGCAGCCCCGCTAGCGGGAGGGCCTACGAGCAGTACTTC

abundance: few
d_gene: TRBD2
v_gene: TRBV6-5
j_gene: TRBJ2-1
CDR3aa: CASSYPLGLAGNYNEQFF
CDR3nt: TGTGCCAGCAGTTATCCTTTAGGACTAGCGGGGAACTACAATGAGCAGTTCTTC

abundance: few
d_gene: .
v_gene: TRBV6-5
j_gene: TRBJ2-3
CDR3aa: CASSYFSIWGSSTDTQYF
CDR3nt: TGTGCCAGCAGTTACTTTAGCATATGGGGGTCTAGCACAGATACGCAGTATTTT

abundance: many
d_gene: TRBD2
v_gene: TRBV7-2
j_gene: TRBJ2-1
CDR3aa: CASSLDTGLVHNEQFF
CDR3nt: TGTGCCAGCAGCTTAGATACGGGACTAGTGCACAATGAGCAGTTCTTC

abundance: many
d_gene: .
v_gene: TRBV29-1
j_gene: TRBJ2-2
CDR3aa: CSVEEGINTGELFF
CDR3nt: TGCAGCGTTGAAGAAGGAATCAACACCGGGGAGCTGTTTTTT

abundance: few
d_gene: TRBD2
v_gene: TRBV5-1
j_gene: TRBJ2-7
CDR3aa: CASSPASGGYEQYF
CDR3nt: TGCGCCAGCAGCCCGGCTAGCGGGGGCTACGAGCAGTACTTC

abundance: .
d_gene: TRBD2
v_gene: TRBV5-1
j_gene: TRBJ2-5
CDR3aa: CASSWLGLAVQETQYF
CDR3nt: TGCGCCAGCAGCTGGCTGGGGCTAGCGGTGCAAGAGACCCAGTACTTC

abundance: few
d_gene: TRBD2
v_gene: TRBV5-1
j_gene: TRBJ2-1
CDR3aa: CASSLDGTREYNEQFF
CDR3nt: TGCGCCAGCAGCTTGGATGGGACTAGAGAATACAATGAGCAGTTCTTC

abundance: few
d_gene: .
v_gene: TRBV20-1
j_gene: TRBJ1-3
CDR3aa: CSARVLGNTIYF
CDR3nt: TGCAGTGCTAGAGTCCTTGGAAACACCATATATTTT

abundance: many
d_gene: TRBD2
v_gene: TRBV28
j_gene: TRBJ2-7
CDR3aa: CASSLRVGLAGTYEQYF
CDR3nt: TGTGCCAGCAGTTTAAGGGTCGGGCTAGCGGGAACTTACGAGCAGTACTTC

abundance: once
d_gene: TRBD2
v_gene: TRBV20-1
j_gene: TRBJ2-1
CDR3aa: CSARGASGGNEQFF
CDR3nt: TGCAGTGCTAGGGGGGCTAGCGGGGGAAATGAGCAGTTCTTC

abundance: .
d_gene: TRBD2
v_gene: TRBV4-2
j_gene: TRBJ2-5
CDR3aa: CASSQEVGTRYQETQYF
CDR3nt: TGTGCCAGCAGCCAAGAGGTCGGGACTAGATACCAAGAGACCCAGTACTTC

abundance: .
d_gene: .
v_gene: TRBV18
j_gene: TRBJ2-6
CDR3aa: CASSLREGSSGANVLTF
CDR3nt: TGTGCCAGCTCACTCAGGGAAGGGAGTTCTGGGGCCAACGTCCTGACTTTC

abundance: few
d_gene: .
v_gene: TRBV29-1
j_gene: TRBJ2-5
CDR3aa: CSVELGQFKRERETQYF
CDR3nt: TGCAGCGTTGAACTCGGTCAATTTAAGAGGGAGCGGGAGACCCAGTACTTC

abundance: .
d_gene: .
v_gene: TRBV29-1
j_gene: TRBJ2-7
CDR3aa: CSVEDSRAYEQYF
CDR3nt: TGCAGCGTTGAAGACAGCAGAGCCTACGAGCAGTACTTC

abundance: many
d_gene: .
v_gene: TRBV12-3/TRBV12-4
j_gene: TRBJ2-7
CDR3aa: CASSFDGPTTYEQYF
CDR3nt: TGTGCCAGCAGCTTTGACGGACCCACAACCTACGAGCAGTACTTC

abundance: many
d_gene: .
v_gene: TRBV20-1
j_gene: TRBJ2-4
CDR3aa: CSASRNIQYF
CDR3nt: TGCAGTGCTAGTAGAAACATTCAGTACTTC

abundance: many
d_gene: TRBD2
v_gene: TRBV20-1
j_gene: TRBJ2-7
CDR3aa: CSAGGRTSGTYEQYF
CDR3nt: TGCAGTGCTGGCGGAAGGACTAGCGGGACCTACGAGCAGTACTTC

abundance: many
d_gene: .
v_gene: TRBV10-3
j_gene: TRBJ2-5
CDR3aa: CAISEWNSAQETQYF
CDR3nt: TGTGCCATCAGTGAGTGGAATAGCGCACAAGAGACCCAGTACTTC

abundance: .
d_gene: TRBD2
v_gene: TRBV7-3
j_gene: TRBJ2-3
CDR3aa: CASSLTALAGEGVSTDTQYF
CDR3nt: TGTGCCAGCAGCTTAACTGCCCTAGCGGGAGAGGGGGTAAGCACAGATACGCAGTATTTT

abundance: .
d_gene: TRBD2
v_gene: TRBV20-1
j_gene: TRBJ2-1
CDR3aa: CSASRLAGVYEQFF
CDR3nt: TGCAGTGCTAGTCGGCTAGCGGGAGTCTATGAGCAGTTCTTC

abundance: .
d_gene: .
v_gene: TRBV20-1
j_gene: TRBJ2-2
CDR3aa: CSAIGTTSGAGELFF
CDR3nt: TGCAGTGCTATCGGGACCACGTCGGGGGCCGGGGAGCTGTTTTTT

abundance: many
d_gene: TRBD1
v_gene: TRBV7-3
j_gene: TRBJ2-7
CDR3aa: CASSLTGGHEQYF
CDR3nt: TGTGCCAGCAGCCTAACAGGGGGCCACGAGCAGTACTTC